These T cell receptor beta chains were read from a single sample in a study of graft-versus-host responses after intestinal transplantation. These receptors' targets are unknown. The method was immunoSEQ multiplex PCR; TCRdb's version includes in-frame clones alone and lacks a portion of them. Of 85,000 to 100,000 clones listed, roughly 90% are singletons. The source material was unstimulated CD4+ T cells sorted from spleen or lymph node cells, sampled before intestinal transplant. These receptors all come from a human donor who received an intestinal transplant. The CDR3 runs from the conserved cysteine through the conserved F or W.

v_call: TRBV5-1; j_call: TRBJ2-3; cdr3_aa: CASRAGTGGDTQYF
v_call: TRBV2; j_call: TRBJ1-6; cdr3_aa: CASRNINNSPLHF
v_call: TRBV5-1; j_call: TRBJ1-3; cdr3_aa: CASSLGGTASGNTIYF
v_call: TRBV6-6; j_call: TRBJ2-5; cdr3_aa: CASSRAGAASETQYF
v_call: TRBV30; j_call: TRBJ2-4; cdr3_aa: CAWSMALRRQNIQYF
v_call: TRBV6-1; j_call: TRBJ1-1; cdr3_aa: CASSEVRGTEAFF
v_call: TRBV10-3; j_call: TRBJ2-1; cdr3_aa: CAISGTSAHNEQFF
v_call: TRBV5-6; j_call: TRBJ2-7; cdr3_aa: CASSFRGLSGLSEQYF
v_call: TRBV18; j_call: TRBJ1-1; cdr3_aa: CASSPLGGMNTEAFF
v_call: TRBV28; j_call: TRBJ2-7; cdr3_aa: CASSLSPGTASYEQYF
v_call: TRBV11-1; j_call: TRBJ1-2; cdr3_aa: CASSYDRGPNYGYTF
v_call: TRBV2; j_call: TRBJ1-1; cdr3_aa: CASSGQGLMNTEAFF
v_call: TRBV30; j_call: TRBJ2-3; cdr3_aa: CAWSVGRVVYADTQYF
v_call: TRBV11-2; j_call: TRBJ2-3; cdr3_aa: CASSISGGRADTQYF
v_call: TRBV5-1; j_call: TRBJ2-3; cdr3_aa: CASSLALVAGGNTQYF
v_call: TRBV7-9; j_call: TRBJ2-1; cdr3_aa: CASSLDGTGVGEQFF
v_call: TRBV2; j_call: TRBJ2-7; cdr3_aa: CASNFGYSYEQYF
v_call: TRBV19; j_call: TRBJ1-4; cdr3_aa: CASSSRLTRNEKLFF
v_call: TRBV2; j_call: TRBJ2-2; cdr3_aa: CASQRGNGELFF
v_call: TRBV4-1; j_call: TRBJ2-5; cdr3_aa: CASSQATGLIETQYF
v_call: TRBV2; j_call: TRBJ2-7; cdr3_aa: CASVGGSAYEQYF
v_call: TRBV28; j_call: TRBJ1-1; cdr3_aa: CASSLSGRGQSEAFF
v_call: TRBV5-6; j_call: TRBJ1-5; cdr3_aa: CASSLGGTAYNQPQHF